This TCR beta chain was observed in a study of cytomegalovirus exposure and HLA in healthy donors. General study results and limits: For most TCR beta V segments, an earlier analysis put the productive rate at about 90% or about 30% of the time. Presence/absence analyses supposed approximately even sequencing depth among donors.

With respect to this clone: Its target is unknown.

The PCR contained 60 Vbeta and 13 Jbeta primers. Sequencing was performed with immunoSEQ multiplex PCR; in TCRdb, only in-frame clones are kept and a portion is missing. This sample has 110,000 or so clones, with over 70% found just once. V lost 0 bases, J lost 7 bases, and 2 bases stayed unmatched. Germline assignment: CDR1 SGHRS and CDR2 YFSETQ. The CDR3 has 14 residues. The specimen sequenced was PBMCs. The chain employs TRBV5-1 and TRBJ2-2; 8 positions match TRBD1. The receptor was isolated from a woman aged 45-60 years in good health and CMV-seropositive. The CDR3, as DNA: TGCGCCAGCAGCTTGGAGACAGGGGTCGGGGAGCTGTTTTTT. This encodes CASSLETGVGELFF.